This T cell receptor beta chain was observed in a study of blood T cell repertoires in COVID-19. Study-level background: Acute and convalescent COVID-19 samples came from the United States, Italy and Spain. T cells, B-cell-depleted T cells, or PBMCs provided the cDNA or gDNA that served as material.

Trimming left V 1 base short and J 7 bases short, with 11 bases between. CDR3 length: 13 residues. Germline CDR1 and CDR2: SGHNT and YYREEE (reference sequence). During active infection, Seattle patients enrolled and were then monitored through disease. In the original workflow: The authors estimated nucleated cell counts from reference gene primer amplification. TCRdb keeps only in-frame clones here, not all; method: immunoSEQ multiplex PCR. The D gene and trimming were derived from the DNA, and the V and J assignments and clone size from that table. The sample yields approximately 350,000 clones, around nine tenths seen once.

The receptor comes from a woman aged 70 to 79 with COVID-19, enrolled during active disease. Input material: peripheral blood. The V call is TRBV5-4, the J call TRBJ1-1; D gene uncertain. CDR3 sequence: CASSLRGSGEAFF. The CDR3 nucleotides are TGTGCCAGCAGCTTGCGTGGGTCGGGTGAAGCTTTCTTT.